The TCR beta chain under discussion was sequenced for a study of T-cell memory formation after mild COVID-19. TCRdb recomputed calls from the 5' RACE reads with MiXCR, one row per CDR3 protein. The sample lists fewer than 250,000 distinct CDR3 sequences, about 10% occurring once. Study-wide results and limits: Researchers found some responding clones in pre-infection memory, a sign that cross-reactive memory joined. There was a balanced CD4/CD8 profile in clones contracting day 15 to 85, and later expanders leaned CD4+.

As for this clonotype: Antigen: not known.

The CDR3 runs 16 residues. Looked up from germline, CDR1 is SGHRS and CDR2 is YFSETQ. J lost 3 bases, V lost 4 bases, and 4 bases had no gene match. Material for sequencing was PBMCs or a T cell subset sorted from them (not recorded which). The J gene is TRBJ2-3, the V gene TRBV5-1; the match to TRBD2 covers 14 bases. This receptor was taken from a man between 18 and 29 years old who had mild COVID-19 (a few samples of this study predate the infection). Cell type and time point are not known. CDR3 sequence: CASSTGTSGGTDTQYF. The CDR3 coding sequence is TGCGCCAGCAGCACGGGGACTAGCGGGGGAACAGATACGCAGTATTTT.